The 2 T cell receptor beta chains listed next were all sequenced from one sample in a study of cytomegalovirus exposure and HLA in healthy donors. Primers for the PCR totalled 60 Vbeta and 13 Jbeta. Libraries were prepared by immunoSEQ multiplex PCR; TCRdb keeps only in-frame clonotypes and omits some of them. The sample records fewer than 250,000 clones, 65% to 80% being singletons. Input material: PBMCs. The receptors derive from a girl aged 2 to 10 in good health and CMV-seronegative.

This clone appeared a few times. The V call is TRBV19, the J call TRBJ1-5; D is ambiguous. In germline, CDR1 is LNHDA, CDR2 SQIVND (reference sequence). Deletions cut 9 bases from V and 3 bases from J, with 15 bases between. CDR3 length: 14 residues. The CDR3 loop reads CASLGSRSNQPQHF. The DNA for the CDR3 is TGTGCCAGCCTGGGGAGTCGCTCCAATCAGCCCCAGCATTTT. The complete variable domain, with remaining parts taken from reference TRBV19 and TRBJ1-5, reads DGGITQSPKYLFRKEGQNVTLSCEQNLNHDAMYWYRQDPGQGLRLIYYSQIVNDFQKGDIAEGYSVSREKKESFPLTVTSAQKNPTAFYLCASLGSRSNQPQHFGDGTRLSIL.

The genes are TRBV6-5 and TRBJ1-5; 8 bases are a match to TRBD1. The germline V gene has CDR1 MNHEY and CDR2 SVGAGI. The CDR3 sequence is 13 residues long. V gave up 7 bases and J gave up 3 bases; unmatched junction bases: 2. CDR3 region: CASTDRVNQPQHF. CDR3 nucleotides: TGTGCCAGCACGGACAGGGTCAATCAGCCCCAGCATTTT.